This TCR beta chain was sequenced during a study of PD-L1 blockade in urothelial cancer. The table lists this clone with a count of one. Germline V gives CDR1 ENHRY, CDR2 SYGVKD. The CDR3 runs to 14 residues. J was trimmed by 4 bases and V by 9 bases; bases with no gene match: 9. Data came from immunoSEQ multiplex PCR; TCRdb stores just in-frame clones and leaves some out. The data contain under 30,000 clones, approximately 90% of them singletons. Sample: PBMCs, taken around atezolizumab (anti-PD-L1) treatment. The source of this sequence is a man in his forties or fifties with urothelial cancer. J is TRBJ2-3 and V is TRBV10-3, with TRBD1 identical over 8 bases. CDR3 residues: CAIGQGRVPDTQYF. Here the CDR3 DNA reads TGTGCCATTGGACAGGGTAGGGTCCCAGATACGCAGTATTTT.